This T cell receptor (beta chain) came from a study of T-cell reconstitution after alpha-beta-depleted transplantation in children (dated by TCRdb to 2016 to 2018). About the investigation overall: T-cell immune reconstitution after TCRalphabeta/CD19-depleted allogeneic hematopoietic cell transplantation in children was quantitatively tracked in the study by means of TCR repertoire profiling.

The table lists this clonotype with many counts. Its antigen target is currently unknown. It has no much larger one-base neighbor in the sample; base qualities were not kept. Libraries were constructed by PCR. These reads were obtained on an Illumina HiSeq 2500. To normalize quantification of the TCRbeta repertoire, the TCR libraries were built with molecular barcoding that relied on unique molecular identifiers. The public reads were quality trimmed at Q25 with fastp and then assembled into clones with MiXCR by TCRdb, keeping productive beta chains. Rows matching on CDR3 protein sequence are summarized as one entry with the most common DNA and genes. The sample yields 200,000 to 300,000 distinct CDR3 sequences; around 11% were counted once. 2% to 3% of the sample is in the top ten clones. Counted from cysteine to phenylalanine, this CDR3 has 13 amino acids. Left in the record is the CDR3 DNA by itself, 39 bases read in frame from the first base. As encoded in the germline V gene (reference sequence), CDR1 is SEHNR while CDR2 is FQNEAQ. V is shortened by 2 bases, J by 8 bases, and the region joining them spans 10 bases.

This receptor was identified in a human donor who donated a stem cell graft to a child with acute lymphoblastic leukemia. Sequences were derived from PBMCs from the stem cell graft donor, sampled from the stem cell graft. The sequence joins TRBV7-9 to TRBJ1-5, with the D segment identity uncertain. CDR3 region: CASSLTDPEPQHF. The DNA sequence reads TGTGCCAGCAGCTTAACCGACCCGGAGCCCCAGCATTTT.